Listed below are T cell receptor beta chains from one sample, sequenced in a study of T cell repertoires in aging, cancer and after chemotherapy. MiXCR, applied by TCRdb to the multiplex PCR reads, yields one record per CDR3 protein. The sample has about 9,200 distinct CDR3 sequences; around two fifths are singletons. Sample: blood. The receptor set was obtained from a human donor in good health. Both conserved end residues are part of each CDR3.

V	J	CDR3
TRBV10-3	TRBJ1-2	CAISPGQGTNYGYTF
TRBV18	TRBJ1-2	CASSTGDYGYTF
TRBV6-1	TRBJ2-1	CASSEYEAGTYNEQFF
TRBV11-3	TRBJ2-7	CASSHSDFGYEQYF
TRBV27	TRBJ1-1	CASSPQDRTEAFF
TRBV29-1	TRBJ2-7	CSVGGVYEQYF
TRBV5-6	TRBJ1-6	CASSKRLPGQTNSPLHF
TRBV13	TRBJ2-5	CASSHRLAGEGETQYF
TRBV19	TRBJ2-1	CASSRAGVALWAEQFF
TRBV19	TRBJ1-3	CASSTQGPGNTIYF
TRBV6-6	TRBJ1-2	CASSALNYGYTF
TRBV29-1	TRBJ2-7	CSAGQGEVGEQYF
TRBV12-3/TRBV12-4	TRBJ1-2	CASSPSAVWGYTF
TRBV6-2/TRBV6-3	TRBJ2-7	CASATLSYEQYF
TRBV5-4	TRBJ2-5	CASSLVGGYQETQYF
TRBV5-1	TRBJ1-1	CASRPRTGRAEAFF
TRBV29-1	TRBJ1-2	CSVSRDREFGGYTF
TRBV6-5	TRBJ2-3	CASAGAGTDTQYF
TRBV11-3	TRBJ2-7	CASSDRYSYEQYF
TRBV24-1	TRBJ1-2	CATMGGNYGYTF
TRBV30	TRBJ2-3	CAWNIQGPDTQYF
TRBV12-3/TRBV12-4	TRBJ2-1	CASSLANNEQFF
TRBV12-3/TRBV12-4	TRBJ2-3	CATTKSGTDTQYF
TRBV13	TRBJ2-1	CASSFSPLAGGGNEQFF
TRBV15	TRBJ1-6	CATSPTRQGGSPLHF
TRBV10-3	TRBJ1-2	CAISEAGANYGYTF
TRBV13	TRBJ2-6	CASSPTSGRANVLTF
TRBV19	TRBJ2-3	CASSIFGLASDTQYF
TRBV18	TRBJ1-3	CASSESEGTHTIYF
TRBV6-1	TRBJ1-2	CASSEAWLRTGGYYGYTF
TRBV6-6	TRBJ2-7	CARIPRRGGYEQYF
TRBV11-3	TRBJ2-5	CASSLVGLEGVFSTQYF
TRBV11-3	TRBJ2-7	CASSILAGGSYEQYF
TRBV19	TRBJ2-7	CASSIDLVGYEQYF
TRBV18	TRBJ1-6	CASSPSIDNSPLHF
TRBV12-3/TRBV12-4	TRBJ1-5	CASSPLGVGGPQHF